This entry lists 15 T cell receptor beta chains sequenced from one sample in a study of blood T cell repertoires in COVID-19. Only in-frame clones appear in the TCRdb table, and some are missing; sequencing was by immunoSEQ multiplex PCR. Among about 300,000 clones listed, over 85% were seen once. Sequenced sample: peripheral blood. The receptors originated from a woman younger than 45 with COVID-19, enrolled during active disease.

V and J are TRBV20-1 and TRBJ1-4; D is undetermined. Trimming took 3 bases from V and 4 from J, leaving 3 bases between them. Germline V gene data show CDR1 as DFQATT and CDR2 as SNEGSKA (reference sequence). The CDR3 consists of 11 residues. Here the CDR3 DNA reads TGCAGTGCTAGTTATAATGAAAAACTGTTTTTT. Translated, it gives CSASYNEKLFF.

Only a few counts were recorded for this clone. The chain is built from TRBV11-2 and TRBJ1-1, with 10 positions matching TRBD1. Losses at the gene ends were 6 bases for V and 6 bases for J; bases not matched to a gene: 7. The CDR3 sequence is 14 residues long. Germline assignment: CDR1 SGHAT and CDR2 FQNNGV. CDR3 DNA sequence: TGTGCCAGCAGTTATGGACAGGGGGTTTCTGAAGCTTTCTTT. This codes for CASSYGQGVSEAFF.

This chain links TRBV21-1 with TRBJ1-2; TRBD1 is the table's D call, not checked against the DNA. TRBV21-1 is assigned pseudogene status. The CDR3 covers 20 residues. This CDR3 reads CASERQAAPAHELANYGYTF. In DNA form, the CDR3 reads TGTGCCAGCGAACGACAGGCCGCCCCAGCCCACGAGTTAGCTAACTATGGCTACACCTTC.

The V call is TRBV2, the J call TRBJ1-2; weak D call: TRBD1 (5 bases). V dropped 3 bases and J dropped 0 bases, with 11 bases sitting between them. CDR3 length equals 15 residues. Germline V CDR1 and CDR2: SNHLY, FYNNEI. The CDR3 bases are TGTGCCAGCAGTGAGGGGCCGTCAGCTAACTATGGCTACACCTTC. Its protein is CASSEGPSANYGYTF.

V is TRBV18 and J is TRBJ1-4, with 8 bases that match TRBD1. V lost 3 bases and J lost 6; bases outside the gene matches: 6. Germline assignment: CDR1 KGHSH and CDR2 LQKENI. The CDR3 has 15 residues. The CDR3 DNA reads TGTGCCAGCTCACCTCGGACAGGGCAACATGAAAAACTGTTTTTT. Translation: CASSPRTGQHEKLFF.

The chain couples TRBV6-2 or TRBV6-3 to TRBJ2-7, with 10 bases identical to TRBD1. Germline V gene lookup returns CDR1 MNHEY and CDR2 SVGEGT. V trimming: 3 bases; J trimming: 0 bases; junction bases outside the gene matches: 2. This CDR3 comprises 15 residues. CDR3 sequence: CASSYGQGDSYEQYF. The CDR3 DNA is TGTGCCAGCAGTTATGGACAGGGGGACTCCTACGAGCAGTACTTC.

The rearrangement uses TRBV2 and TRBJ1-2; D possibly corresponds to TRBD1 (6 bases). From germline, CDR1 is SNHLY and CDR2 FYNNEI. The V gene lost 7 bases and the J gene lost 0 bases, with 12 bases spanning the gap. This CDR3 has 14 residues. The CDR3 loop reads CASIRTEANYGYTF. CDR3 nucleotides: TGTGCCAGCATCCGGACAGAAGCTAACTATGGCTACACCTTC.

The chain uses TRBV5-8 and TRBJ2-7, with 8 bases lining up with TRBD1. Germline trimming cut 3 bases from V and 4 bases from J; bases unmatched to any gene: 6. This CDR3 has 14 residues. The germline gives CDR1 SGHTS, CDR2 YDEGEE. The CDR3 protein is CASSSGTGTYEQYV. CDR3 DNA sequence: TGTGCCAGCAGCTCAGGGACAGGCACTTACGAGCAGTACGTC.

The chain combines TRBV7-2 with TRBJ2-1, with 7 nucleotides matching TRBD2. Trimming at V came to 1 base and at J to 9 bases, leaving 6 bases not matched to a gene. The CDR3 spans 14 residues. The V gene's germline CDR1 is SGHTA and CDR2 FQGNSA. For the CDR3, the DNA is TGTGCCAGCAGCTTAGAAGCGGGGCCAGGTGAGCAGTTCTTC. Translated: CASSLEAGPGEQFF. The whole variable domain, filled in from reference TRBV7-2 and TRBJ2-1, reads GAGVSQSPSNKVTEKGKDVELRCDPISGHTALYWYRQSLGQGLEFLIYFQGNSAPDKSGLPSDRFSAERTGGSVSTLTIQRTQQEDSAVYLCASSLEAGPGEQFFGPGTRLTVL.

The chain couples TRBV27 to TRBJ1-2, with 7 bases that match TRBD1. The junction had 8 bases not matched to a gene; V was cut back by 10 bases and J by 6 bases. The length of the CDR3 is 12 residues. Germline V CDR1 and CDR2: MNHEY, SMNVEV (reference sequence). The CDR3 nucleotides are TGTGCCACTGCGACAGGGAGCCATGGCTACACCTTC. It translates to CATATGSHGYTF.

The rearrangement uses TRBV7-2 and TRBJ1-2; D ambiguous. The germline V and J ends were trimmed by 1 base and 8 bases, with 17 bases remaining between them. The V gene's germline CDR1 is SGHTA and CDR2 FQGNSA. The CDR3 runs 15 residues. The CDR3 region has the DNA TGTGCCAGCAGCTTAGGGGCCCCCACCCCTCTAGGCTACACCTTC. Protein: CASSLGAPTPLGYTF.

This sequence joins TRBV18 and TRBJ1-1; 10 nucleotides match TRBD1. V trimming: 6 bases; J trimming: 11 bases; junction bases outside the gene matches: 9. The CDR3 is 13 residues long. Germline loops: CDR1 KGHSH, CDR2 LQKENI. CDR3 loop: CASSAGTGDYAFF. The DNA of the CDR3 is TGTGCCAGCTCCGCGGGGACAGGGGATTATGCTTTCTTT.

J is TRBJ2-4 and V is TRBV6-5, with D tentatively TRBD1 (6 bases). The V end was cut by 6 bases, the J end by 1 base, with 13 bases between. Germline assignment: CDR1 MNHEY and CDR2 SVGAGI. This CDR3 is built from 15 residues. This CDR3 reads CASRSGVGAKNIQYF. Here the CDR3 DNA reads TGTGCCAGCAGGTCAGGGGTGGGGGCCAAAAACATTCAGTACTTC.

The gene calls are TRBV5-1 and TRBJ2-7; 14 nucleotides match TRBD2. The length of the CDR3 is 15 residues. Germline lookup yields CDR1 SGHRS and CDR2 YFSETQ. The V and J ends lost 4 bases and 6 bases, in that order; junction bases with no gene match: 6. The CDR3 bases are TGCGCCAGCAGCGTGACTAGCGGGGGGGCCACCGAGCAGTACGTC. The encoded protein is CASSVTSGGATEQYV.

A note on this clone: One end of the junction does not line up with germline, which may come from a read error. This sequence joins TRBV6-6 and TRBJ1-1; TRBD1 matches 7 bases. The germline gives CDR1 MNHNY, CDR2 SVGAGI (reference sequence). The CDR3 spans 13 residues. Here the CDR3 reads CASRYPGGPEAFF. For the CDR3, the DNA is TGTGCCAGCCGTTACCCAGGGGGTCCTGAAGCTTTCTTT.